This TCR beta chain was identified during a study of blood T cells in healthy people across ages. The CDR3 totals 12 residues. Trimming removed 5 bases from V and 5 bases from J, with 13 bases in between. The germline V gene has CDR1 DFQATT and CDR2 SNEGSKA (reference sequence). Study-level points and caveats: The study lacked donor CMV status, which possibly confounded expanded clonotype changes. Diversity estimates drawn from one million T cells were deemed underestimates.

The use of a sample-barcoded 5' primer and a J-beta primer mix characterized a second PCR of about 7 to 12 cycles. Every cDNA molecule carried a tag from a template-switch adaptor bearing 12 random nucleotides. TCRdb processed the 5' RACE reads anew with MiXCR; each CDR3 protein has one entry. The table records roughly 1.9 million distinct CDR3 sequences, about two fifths of them present only once. In the case of this clonotype: Its antigen is unknown.

Sequenced input: blood. This chain connects TRBV20-1 to TRBJ2-7, with a weak D call TRBD2 (6 bases). The receptor was derived from a human donor in good health. As DNA, the CDR3 is TGCAGTGCTTCTCCCGGGACTCACGAGCAGTACTTC. Translation: CSASPGTHEQYF.